The 22 T cell receptor beta chains below were found in one sample sequenced in a study of blood T cell repertoires in COVID-19. Profiling relied on immunoSEQ multiplex PCR, and the TCRdb table lists in-frame clones only, not all of them. This table holds fewer than 200,000 clones, approximately 84% found once. Source material: peripheral blood. The receptors derive from a man aged 35 to 55 who had recovered from COVID-19.

This clone was seen a single time. The chain joins TRBV7-9 to TRBJ1-3, with no clear D. CDR1 is SEHNR, CDR2 FQNEAQ, per germline (reference sequence). The length of the CDR3 is 15 residues. Between the trimmed V and J ends, which lost 3 bases and 4 bases, there was a span of 13 bases. The CDR3 sequence: CASSFGREGGNTIYF. The CDR3, as DNA: TGTGCCAGCAGCTTCGGACGGGAAGGGGGAAACACCATATATTTT.

The gene calls are TRBV7-8 and TRBJ2-3, with a tentative D call TRBD1 (5 bases). The CDR3 is 14 residues long. In germline, CDR1 is SGHVS, CDR2 FQNEAQ. Between the trimmed V and J ends, which lost 3 bases and 2 bases, there was a span of 9 bases. The CDR3 DNA is TGTGCCAGCAGCTTGGGGCAGCTCACAGATACGCAGTATTTT. This translates into CASSLGQLTDTQYF.

The chain has TRBV7-6 and TRBJ2-1; 9 bases map to TRBD2. The V gene end was trimmed by 5 bases and the J gene end by 7 bases; junction bases not matched to a gene: 6. CDR3 length equals 14 residues. Germline CDR1 is SGHVS and CDR2 is FNYEAQ. The CDR3 sequence: CASSTRGGANEQFF. For the CDR3, the DNA is TGTGCCAGCAGCACACGCGGGGGGGCAAATGAGCAGTTCTTC.

The chain combines TRBV25-1 with TRBJ2-1, with 7 bases matching TRBD2. The ends lost 3 bases at V and 10 bases at J; junction bases unmatched: 12. CDR1 is MGHDK, CDR2 SYGVNS, per germline. The CDR3 contains 15 residues. The CDR3 loop is CASSDPRDGGGEQFF. In nucleotides, the CDR3 is TGTGCCAGCAGTGACCCAAGGGATGGCGGGGGAGAGCAGTTCTTC. Complete variable domain (other parts from reference TRBV25-1 and TRBJ2-1): EADIYQTPRYLVIGTGKKITLECSQTMGHDKMYWYQQDPGMELHLIHYSYGVNSTEKGDLSSESTVSRIRTEHFPLTLESARPSHTSQYLCASSDPRDGGGEQFFGPGTRLTVL.

This chain uses TRBV28 with TRBJ1-2, with TRBD1 matching over 8 bases. The junction had 6 bases not matched to a gene; V was cut back by 3 bases and J by 3 bases. The CDR3 consists of 15 residues. Germline CDR1 MDHEN, CDR2 SYDVKM. The CDR3 loop reads CASSFGQGGDYGYTF. CDR3 DNA: TGTGCCAGCAGTTTTGGACAGGGAGGGGACTATGGCTACACCTTC.

The chain employs TRBV5-5 and TRBJ1-1; TRBD1 might be the D (6 bases). CDR3 size: 16 residues. V was cut by 0 bases and J by 2 bases, with 14 bases left in between. The germline CDR1 and CDR2 sequences are SGHKS and YYEKEE (reference sequence). As DNA, the CDR3 is TGTGCCAGCAGCTTGGTGCGATTGGGGGCAAACACTGAAGCTTTCTTT. It specifies CASSLVRLGANTEAFF.

This clone was detected once. The CDR3 DNA is TGCGCCAGCAGCCAGCGCCGGGACAGGGGTGGGGGAGAGCAGTTCTTC. It codes for CASSQRRDRGGGEQFF. The gene calls are TRBV4-3 and TRBJ2-1; 10 nucleotides line up with TRBD1. With 3 bases clipped from V and 10 bases from J, the junction kept 12 bases outside the gene matches. CDR1 is LGHNA and CDR2 is YSLEER in the germline V gene. The CDR3 runs 16 residues.

The CDR3 DNA follows: TGTGCCAGCAGTCCCGGACTGCTATACTACGAGCAGTACTTC. This codes for CASSPGLLYYEQYF. The rearrangement uses TRBV2 and TRBJ2-7; tentatively, D is TRBD2 (5 bases). Trimming removed 5 bases from V and 3 bases from J, with 14 bases in between. The germline gives CDR1 SNHLY, CDR2 FYNNEI. There are 14 residues in the CDR3.

This clone has more than one count but fewer than ten. The chain carries TRBV4-3 and TRBJ1-4, with D uncertain. Between the trimmed V and J ends, which lost 4 bases and 10 bases, there was a span of 13 bases. Looked up from germline, CDR1 is LGHNA and CDR2 is YSLEER. CDR3 length: 13 amino acids. In DNA form, the CDR3 reads TGCGCCAGCAGCCCCGGGGAGACGGGAAAACTGTTTTTT. This gives the protein CASSPGETGKLFF.

The chain carries TRBV3-1 (or the pseudogene TRBV3-2) and TRBJ2-5; 8 nucleotides align to TRBD2. Germline assignment: CDR1 LGHDT and CDR2 YNNKEL (reference sequence). J gave up 1 base and V 2 bases, and 6 bases lay outside the gene matches. This CDR3 region has 16 residues. CDR3 loop: CASSQYIGGAQETQYF. Written as DNA, the CDR3 is TGTGCCAGCAGCCAATACATCGGGGGGGCCCAAGAGACCCAGTACTTC.

This clone has only a few counts. The chain employs TRBV18 and TRBJ2-5; 8 bases match TRBD1. The CDR3 spans 15 residues. V was pared by 3 bases and J by 5 bases, with 8 bases of the junction left unmatched. CDR1 and CDR2 (germline): KGHSH, LQKENI. CDR3 nucleotide sequence: TGTGCCAGCTCACCTAATTCAGGGGGCCACGAGACCCAGTACTTC. Translating gives CASSPNSGGHETQYF.

The chain recombines TRBV7-9 with TRBJ2-5; 11 bases are shared with TRBD1. Germline assignment: CDR1 SEHNR and CDR2 FQNEAQ (reference sequence). This CDR3 spans 14 amino acids. Trimming at V came to 1 base and at J to 5 bases, leaving 0 bases not matched to a gene. Here the CDR3 reads CASSLGTGGETQYF. Written as DNA, the CDR3 is TGTGCCAGCAGCTTAGGGACAGGGGGCGAGACCCAGTACTTC.

This clone was observed a single time. The rearrangement links TRBV9 to TRBJ2-5; possibly TRBD1 for D (5 bases). Trimming pared 0 bases from V and 10 bases from J, leaving 28 bases between. Germline assignment: CDR1 SGDLS and CDR2 YYNGEE. This CDR3 is 18 amino acids long. CDR3 coding DNA: TGTGCCAGCAGCGTAGGATGGGGCTCCGGGTCCCTCCAAGAGGTCCAGTACTTC. Encoded protein: CASSVGWGSGSLQEVQYF.

V is TRBV6-6 and J is TRBJ2-7; D is perhaps TRBD2 (6 bases). The CDR3 is 12 residues long. Trimming stripped 8 bases from V and 5 bases from J, with 13 bases between. From germline, CDR1 is MNHNY and CDR2 SVGAGI (reference sequence). The CDR3 region has the DNA TGTGCCAGCGGCGCGGGATCAAACGAGCAGTACTTC. It codes for CASGAGSNEQYF.

This sequence joins TRBV11-1 and TRBJ2-7; a possible D gene is TRBD2 (6 bases). V lost 2 bases, J lost 2 bases, and 7 bases lay in between. Germline values: CDR1 SGHAT, CDR2 FQDESV (reference sequence). This CDR3 comprises 13 residues. The CDR3 sequence: CASSLPGAYEQYF. The CDR3 DNA is TGTGCCAGCAGCTTACCGGGGGCCTACGAGCAGTACTTC.

V and J are TRBV7-6 and TRBJ1-5, with D perhaps matching TRBD1 (5 bases). The CDR3 runs 15 residues. Trimming left V 1 base short and J 4 bases short, with 11 bases between. From germline, CDR1 is SGHVS and CDR2 FNYEAQ. CDR3 protein: CASSLDGGRNQPQHF. In DNA form, the CDR3 reads TGTGCCAGCAGCTTAGATGGGGGGAGGAATCAGCCCCAGCATTTT.

This clone appeared a few times. The V gene is TRBV7-9, the J gene TRBJ2-2, with 8 bases fitting TRBD1. J gave up 3 bases and V 5 bases, and 5 bases lay outside the gene matches. The CDR3 is 15 amino acids. CDR1 and CDR2 from the germline V gene are SEHNR and FQNEAQ (reference sequence). CDR3 nucleotide sequence: TGTGCCAGCAGCCGGACAGGGAAGGACACCGGGGAGCTGTTTTTT. Protein: CASSRTGKDTGELFF.

The chain employs TRBV6-5 and TRBJ1-5, with D tentatively TRBD1 (6 bases). Germline CDR1 reads MNHEY; CDR2 reads SVGAGI. Between the trimmed V and J ends, which lost 8 bases and 5 bases, there was a span of 16 bases. This CDR3 contains 14 residues. The CDR3 loop reads CASSLRQDYQPQHF. The CDR3 DNA reads as TGTGCCAGCTCTCTGAGACAGGACTATCAGCCCCAGCATTTT.

The J gene is TRBJ1-6, the V gene TRBV15; 7 bases align to TRBD1. V lost 5 bases to trimming and J lost 13 bases; unmatched junction nucleotides: 5. Per the germline V gene, CDR1 is LNHNV and CDR2 is YYDKDF (reference sequence). The CDR3 runs 12 residues. CDR3 sequence: CATSQDRDPLHF. In DNA, the CDR3 is TGTGCCACCAGCCAAGACAGGGACCCCCTCCACTTT.

The chain has TRBV6-2 or TRBV6-3 and TRBJ2-7; tentative D call: TRBD1 (6 bases). Germline V gives CDR1 MNHEY, CDR2 SVGEGT. The CDR3 runs 14 residues. V lost 2 bases to trimming and J lost 6 bases, with 14 bases between them. This CDR3 reads CASSYGQGLSEQYF. The CDR3 nucleotides read TGTGCCAGCAGTTACGGGCAGGGGCTCTCCGAGCAGTACTTC.

The chain has TRBV24-1 and TRBJ2-3; 11 bases fit TRBD2. The CDR3 runs 16 residues. V was pared by 2 bases and J by 0 bases, with 0 bases of the junction left unmatched. Germline CDR1 and CDR2: KGHDR and SFDVKD. The CDR3 coding sequence is TGTGCCACCAGTGATTGGACTAGCGGGAGCACAGATACGCAGTATTTT. Protein: CATSDWTSGSTDTQYF.

The chain carries TRBV4-3 and TRBJ2-2, with a tentative D call TRBD2 (6 bases). This CDR3 is 17 amino acids long. Looked up from germline, CDR1 is LGHNA and CDR2 is YSLEER. With 0 bases removed from V and 1 base from J, the gap between germline ends came to 12 bases. The CDR3, as DNA: TGCGCCAGCAGCCAAGACCGGGGGACGGGGAACACCGGGGAGCTGTTTTTT. Its protein product is CASSQDRGTGNTGELFF.